A single sample is the source of the 20 T cell receptor beta chains below, sequenced in a study of immune evolution from preneoplasia to lung adenocarcinoma. Libraries were prepared by immunoSEQ multiplex PCR; TCRdb keeps only in-frame clonotypes and omits some of them. The sample has several thousand clones, under 80% seen once. Sequencing was carried out using FFPE minimally invasive lung adenocarcinoma tissue. These receptors all come from a person aged 55-85 years with lung adenocarcinoma.

The chain carries TRBV2 and TRBJ2-7, with D possibly matching TRBD1 (5 bases). V shed 2 bases and J shed 5 bases, with 10 bases lying between them. CDR1 is SNHLY and CDR2 is FYNNEI in the germline V gene. The CDR3 loop spans 13 amino acids. Here the CDR3 reads CASSEQGMNEQYF. DNA of the CDR3: TGTGCCAGCAGTGAACAGGGTATGAACGAGCAGTACTTC.

The chain's CDR3 is CASSLGRGPPYEQYF. Written as DNA, the CDR3 is TGTGCCAGCAGCTTGGGAAGGGGACCTCCCTACGAGCAGTACTTC. V usage is TRBV11-2 and J usage is TRBJ2-7; D is perhaps TRBD1 or TRBD2 (5 bases each). The V end was cut by 3 bases, the J end by 2 bases, with 14 bases between. The CDR3 loop spans 15 amino acids. Germline loops: CDR1 SGHAT, CDR2 FQNNGV.

This chain links TRBV5-3 with TRBJ1-4, with no clear D. TRBV5-3 counts as an open reading frame of uncertain function. The CDR3 is 13 amino acids. V was shortened by 4 bases and J by 3 bases, with 7 bases between the two germline ends. The CDR3 protein is CARSVQPNEKLFF. CDR3 coding DNA: TGTGCCAGAAGCGTTCAGCCTAATGAAAAACTGTTTTTT.

The chain uses TRBV6-5 and TRBJ2-7, with TRBD2 matching 11 bases. CDR1 and CDR2 from the germline V gene are MNHEY and SVGAGI. The CDR3 runs to 14 residues. V trimming: 5 bases; J trimming: 6 bases; junction bases outside the gene matches: 6. The CDR3: CASSGGLAGGEQYF. DNA for the CDR3: TGTGCCAGCAGTGGGGGTCTAGCGGGAGGCGAGCAGTACTTC.

V usage is TRBV5-1 and J usage is TRBJ2-5; TRBD2 aligns across 8 bases. The V and J ends lost 1 base and 1 base, in that order; junction bases with no gene match: 3. This CDR3 is built from 15 residues. Germline V gene lookup returns CDR1 SGHRS and CDR2 YFSETQ. The CDR3 sequence is CASSLRAGAQETQYF. The DNA for the CDR3 is TGCGCCAGCAGCTTGCGAGCGGGAGCCCAAGAGACCCAGTACTTC.

V usage is TRBV28 and J usage is TRBJ2-5; weak D call: TRBD2 (6 bases). The CDR3 extends over 14 amino acids. CDR1 and CDR2 (germline): MDHEN, SYDVKM. Trimming cost V 6 bases and J 3 bases, with 14 bases left between them. The CDR3 bases are TGTGCCAGCAGCTCCATAGCGGAGAAAGAGACCCAGTACTTC. Its protein is CASSSIAEKETQYF.

This chain connects TRBV4-3 to TRBJ2-1; unclear D gene. This CDR3 has 13 residues. The V and J ends lost 2 bases and 8 bases respectively, with 10 bases between them. CDR1 and CDR2 (germline): LGHNA, YSLEER. The CDR3 region is CASSQRLFYEQFF. DNA of the CDR3: TGCGCCAGCAGCCAACGTCTGTTCTATGAGCAGTTCTTC.

This clone was counted only a few times. The V call is TRBV30, the J call TRBJ2-7; D is perhaps TRBD1 or TRBD2 (6 bases each). Germline V gene data show CDR1 as GTSNPN and CDR2 as SVGIG (reference sequence). V was trimmed by 4 bases and J by 6 bases, leaving 19 bases between them. The CDR3 consists of 14 residues. CDR3 protein: CAWNGGRGSGEQYF. The CDR3, as DNA: TGTGCCTGGAACGGGGGCAGGGGCTCGGGCGAGCAGTACTTC.

The chain is built from TRBV7-3 and TRBJ2-1; perhaps TRBD1 as D (5 bases). The ends were cut back, 0 bases at V and 4 bases at J, with 16 bases in the middle. The V gene's germline CDR1 is SGHTA and CDR2 FQGTGA. The CDR3 totals 17 residues. CDR3 region: CASSLTRAGRGYNEQFF. The CDR3 DNA sequence: TGTGCCAGCAGCTTAACCCGGGCAGGGCGCGGTTACAATGAGCAGTTCTTC.

The chain uses TRBV7-2 and TRBJ2-3, with a possible D match to TRBD1 (5 bases). This CDR3 contains 16 residues. V lost 2 bases to trimming and J lost 3 bases, with 15 bases between them. Germline V gene sequence: CDR1 SGHTA, CDR2 FQGNSA. CDR3: CASSLRQGGSTDTQYF. The CDR3 nucleotides read TGTGCCAGCAGCTTAAGGCAGGGCGGTAGTACAGATACGCAGTATTTT.

The chain employs TRBV7-9 and TRBJ2-3; 16 nucleotides match TRBD2. Germline lookup yields CDR1 SEHNR and CDR2 FQNEAQ (reference sequence). J gave up 6 bases and V 5 bases, and 11 bases lay outside the gene matches. The CDR3 extends over 18 amino acids. In nucleotides, the CDR3 is TGTGCCAGCAGCCAACAACCGGGACTAGCGGGAGGGTCGGATACGCAGTATTTT. Residues: CASSQQPGLAGGSDTQYF.

The rearrangement uses TRBV6-4 and TRBJ2-3, with 16 bases fitting TRBD2. Germline assignment: CDR1 MRHNA and CDR2 SNTAGT. This CDR3 comprises 18 residues. V trimming: 6 bases; J trimming: 3 bases; junction bases outside the gene matches: 9. CDR3 in amino acids: CASSSSGLAGGPTDTQYF. The CDR3 region has the DNA TGTGCCAGCAGCAGCTCGGGACTAGCGGGAGGGCCGACAGATACGCAGTATTTT.

This chain links TRBV28 with TRBJ1-5, with D hard to call. V lost 5 bases, J lost 5 bases, and 7 bases lay in between. The CDR3 loop spans 12 amino acids. CDR1 and CDR2 (germline): MDHEN, SYDVKM. The DNA of the CDR3 is TGTGCCAGCAGTCGGAACTATCAGCCCCAGCATTTT. This sequence encodes CASSRNYQPQHF.

This chain uses TRBV5-1 with TRBJ2-1; TRBD1 aligns across 12 bases. The CDR3 is made up of 17 amino acids. Germline CDR1 is SGHRS and CDR2 is YFSETQ. V shed 2 bases, J shed 6 bases, and the junction held 9 bases outside the gene matches. CDR3 region: CASSFELGQGASNEQFF. For the CDR3, the DNA is TGCGCCAGCAGCTTCGAATTGGGACAGGGGGCCTCCAATGAGCAGTTCTTC.

The chain recombines TRBV5-1 with TRBJ1-1, with TRBD1 as a possible D gene (6 bases). The CDR3 covers 15 residues. Trimming cost V 0 bases and J 1 base, with 10 bases left between them. The germline gives CDR1 SGHRS, CDR2 YFSETQ. The CDR3, as DNA: TGCGCCAGCAGCTTGGGGGGGGCCCGGAACACTGAAGCTTTCTTT. It translates to CASSLGGARNTEAFF.

V is TRBV29-1 and J is TRBJ1-2; no firm D call. Trimming removed 3 bases at V and 3 bases at J, with 14 bases between. The CDR3 is 14 residues long. Germline values: CDR1 SQVTM, CDR2 ANQGSEA. In DNA form, the CDR3 reads TGCAGCGTTGATAGCCCTACTCATCACTATGGCTACACCTTC. Residues: CSVDSPTHHYGYTF.

This chain uses TRBV30 with TRBJ2-1; D not certain. Germline CDR1 GTSNPN, CDR2 SVGIG (reference sequence). This CDR3 is built from 12 residues. V was cut by 4 bases and J by 13 bases, with 17 bases left in between. DNA for the CDR3: TGTGCCTGGACGACCCGCCGGTTATCTCAGTTCTTC. It encodes CAWTTRRLSQFF.

V gene TRBV5-5 combines with J gene TRBJ1-4; D not certain. The CDR3 is made up of 14 amino acids. The ends were cut back, 4 bases at V and 8 bases at J, with 15 bases in the middle. CDR1 and CDR2 from the germline V gene are SGHKS and YYEKEE (reference sequence). The CDR3 bases are TGTGCCAGCAGCCTCGACTGGGAAGCGGAAAAACTGTTTTTT. Translation gives CASSLDWEAEKLFF. Full variable domain (remainder filled in from reference TRBV5-5 and TRBJ1-4): DAGVTQSPTHLIKTRGQQVTLRCSPISGHKSVSWYQQVLGQGPQFIFQYYEKEERGRGNFPDRFSARQFPNYSSELNVNALLLGDSALYLCASSLDWEAEKLFFGSGTQLSVL.

V usage is TRBV2 and J usage is TRBJ2-7; D gene unclear. Trimming pared 5 bases from V and 2 bases from J, leaving 7 bases between. The germline gives CDR1 SNHLY, CDR2 FYNNEI. The CDR3 contains 12 residues. The CDR3 DNA sequence: TGTGCCAGCAGTTTGGAAACCTACGAGCAGTACTTC. This sequence encodes CASSLETYEQYF.

V gene TRBV21-1 combines with J gene TRBJ2-7. TRBV21-1 is noted as a pseudogene. This CDR3 contains 13 residues. Here the CDR3 reads CASRLHVLDEQYF. The CDR3 DNA follows: TGTGCCAGCAGGCTACACGTGTTAGACGAGCAGTACTTC.